This T cell receptor (beta chain) was profiled in a study of CD8 T cells in ankylosing spondylitis. TCRdb re-called the 5' RACE reads through MiXCR, storing one row per CDR3 protein. The repertoire includes about 250,000 distinct CDR3 sequences, roughly a third of them detected once, and 4% to 5% sits in the top ten. Per the germline V gene, CDR1 is SQVTM and CDR2 is ANQGSEA. The length of the CDR3 is 14 residues. Trimming cost V 7 bases and J 0 bases, with 14 bases left between them. Sequencing was done on a sample of blood, either unsorted or a sorted T cell fraction (not recorded which). V gene TRBV29-1 combines with J gene TRBJ2-3; D gene uncertain. The sequence came from a male donor with ankylosing spondylitis or in good health (not recorded which). In DNA form, the CDR3 reads TGCAGCGCAGCAGAAAGCTTAAGCACAGATACGCAGTATTTT. As protein: CSAAESLSTDTQYF.